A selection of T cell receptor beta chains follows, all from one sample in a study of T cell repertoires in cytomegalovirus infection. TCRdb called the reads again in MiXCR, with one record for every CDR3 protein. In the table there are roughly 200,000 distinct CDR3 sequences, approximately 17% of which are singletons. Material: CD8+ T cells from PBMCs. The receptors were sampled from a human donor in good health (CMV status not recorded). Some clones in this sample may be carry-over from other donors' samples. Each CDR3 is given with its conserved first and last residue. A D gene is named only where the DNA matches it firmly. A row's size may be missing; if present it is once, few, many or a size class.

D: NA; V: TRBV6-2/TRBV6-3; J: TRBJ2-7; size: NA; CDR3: CASSFALEIYEQYF; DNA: TGTGCCAGCAGCTTCGCACTAGAGATCTACGAGCAGTACTTC
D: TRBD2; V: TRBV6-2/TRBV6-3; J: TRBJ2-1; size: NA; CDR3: CASSPTSGRSYNEQFF; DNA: TGTGCCAGCAGCCCAACTAGCGGTCGGTCCTACAATGAGCAGTTCTTC
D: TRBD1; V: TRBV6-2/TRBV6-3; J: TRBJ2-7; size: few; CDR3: CASSLSRGQTYEQYF; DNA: TGTGCCAGCAGTCTGTCCCGGGGACAGACCTACGAGCAGTACTTC
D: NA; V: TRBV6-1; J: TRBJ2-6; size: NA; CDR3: CASSTRGAGANVLTF; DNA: TGTGCCAGCAGTACCAGAGGGGCTGGGGCCAACGTCCTGACTTTC
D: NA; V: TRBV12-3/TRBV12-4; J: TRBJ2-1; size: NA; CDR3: CASSGLGETYNEQFF; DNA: TGTGCCAGCAGCGGCCTAGGTGAGACCTACAATGAGCAGTTCTTC
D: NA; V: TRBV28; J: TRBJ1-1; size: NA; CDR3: CASAIGAATEAFF; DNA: TGTGCCAGCGCCATCGGGGCCGCTACTGAAGCTTTCTTT
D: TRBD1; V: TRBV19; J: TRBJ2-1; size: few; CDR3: CASSIGTGWVPYNEQFF; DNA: TGTGCCAGTAGTATCGGGACAGGGTGGGTACCCTACAATGAGCAGTTCTTC
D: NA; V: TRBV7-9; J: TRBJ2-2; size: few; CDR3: CASSFPGSDTGELFF; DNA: TGTGCCAGCAGCTTTCCAGGGTCGGACACCGGGGAGCTGTTTTTT
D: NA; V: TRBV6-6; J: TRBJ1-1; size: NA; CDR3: CASSYRFYNTEAFF; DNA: TGTGCCAGCAGTTACAGGTTTTATAACACTGAAGCTTTCTTT
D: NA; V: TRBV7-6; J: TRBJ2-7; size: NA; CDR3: CASSLTVSDYEQYF; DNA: TGTGCCAGCAGCTTGACAGTTTCGGACTACGAGCAGTACTTC
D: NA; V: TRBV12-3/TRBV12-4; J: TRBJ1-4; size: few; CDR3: CASSEGGEKLFF; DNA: TGTGCCAGCAGTGAGGGGGGGGAAAAACTGTTTTTT
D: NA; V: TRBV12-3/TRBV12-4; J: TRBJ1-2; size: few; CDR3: CASSADLHSYTF; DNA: TGTGCCAGCAGTGCGGACCTCCATAGCTACACCTTC
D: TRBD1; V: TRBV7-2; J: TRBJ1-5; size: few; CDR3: CASSLVTGTAFVDTQHF; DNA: TGTGCCAGCAGCTTAGTTACCGGGACAGCCTTCGTGGATACGCAGCATTTT
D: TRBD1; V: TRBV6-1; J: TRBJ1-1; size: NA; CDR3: CASSEFGTGEAFF; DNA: TGTGCCAGCAGTGAATTTGGGACAGGGGAGGCTTTCTTT
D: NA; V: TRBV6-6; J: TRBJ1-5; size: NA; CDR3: CASSYRWEINQPQHF; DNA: TGTGCCAGCAGTTATCGGTGGGAAATAAATCAGCCCCAGCATTTT
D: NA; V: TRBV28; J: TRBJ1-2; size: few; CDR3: CASSPRPTFNRYGYTF; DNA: TGTGCCAGCAGTCCGCGACCGACGTTTAATCGCTATGGCTACACCTTC
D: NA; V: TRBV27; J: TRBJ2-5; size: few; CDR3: CASTATGTEETQYF; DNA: TGTGCCAGCACCGCCACCGGGACGGAAGAGACCCAGTACTTC
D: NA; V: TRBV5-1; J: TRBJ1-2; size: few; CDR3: CASSSEETDRGDNYGYTF; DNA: TGCGCCAGCAGCTCCGAGGAGACCGACCGAGGAGATAACTATGGCTACACCTTC
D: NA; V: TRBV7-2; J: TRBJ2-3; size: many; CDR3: CASSPLRQGGPDTQYF; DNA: TGTGCCAGCAGCCCCCTAAGGCAGGGGGGACCAGATACGCAGTATTTT
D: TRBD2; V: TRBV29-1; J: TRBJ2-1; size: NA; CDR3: CSAGGLAGGVNEQFF; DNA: TGCAGCGCCGGGGGGCTAGCGGGGGGGGTCAATGAGCAGTTCTTC
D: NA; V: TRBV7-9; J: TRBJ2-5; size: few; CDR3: CASSLFPSQERETQYF; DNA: TGTGCCAGCAGCCTCTTTCCGTCACAGGAAAGAGAGACCCAGTACTTC
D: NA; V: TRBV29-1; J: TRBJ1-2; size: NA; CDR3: CSVPTTGRYGYTF; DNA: TGCAGCGTCCCTACAACGGGACGGTATGGCTACACCTTC
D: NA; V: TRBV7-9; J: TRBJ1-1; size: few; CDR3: CASSLTRLGTPLNTEAFF; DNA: TGTGCCAGCAGCTTAACGAGACTTGGGACCCCCTTGAACACTGAAGCTTTCTTT
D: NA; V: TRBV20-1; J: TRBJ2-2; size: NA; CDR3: CSAREGAGELFF; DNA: TGCAGTGCTAGAGAGGGGGCCGGGGAGCTGTTTTTT
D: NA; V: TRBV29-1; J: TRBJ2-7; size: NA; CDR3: CSVETVNYAEQYF; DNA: TGCAGCGTTGAAACAGTCAATTACGCCGAGCAGTACTTC
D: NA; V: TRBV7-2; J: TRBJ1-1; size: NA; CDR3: CASSHRLRGTEAFF; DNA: TGTGCCAGCAGTCACAGGCTTCGAGGAACTGAAGCTTTCTTT
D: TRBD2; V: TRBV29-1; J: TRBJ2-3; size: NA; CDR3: CSPVLRGDTDTQYF; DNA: TGCAGCCCTGTCTTGCGGGGGGACACAGATACGCAGTATTTT
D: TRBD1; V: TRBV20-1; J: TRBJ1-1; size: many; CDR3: CSARGTGATEAFF; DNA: TGCAGTGCTAGAGGGACAGGGGCGACTGAAGCTTTCTTT
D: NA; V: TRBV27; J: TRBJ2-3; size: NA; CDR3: CASSSDELASTDTQYF; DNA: TGTGCCAGCAGCTCCGACGAACTAGCAAGCACAGATACGCAGTATTTT
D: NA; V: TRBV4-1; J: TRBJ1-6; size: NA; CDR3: CASSQEGDNSPLHF; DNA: TGCGCCAGCAGCCAAGAAGGGGACAATTCACCCCTCCACTTT
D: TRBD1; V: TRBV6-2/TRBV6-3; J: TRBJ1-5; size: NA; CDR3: CASSSHRGNRNQPQHF; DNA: TGTGCCAGCAGTTCTCACAGGGGGAATCGCAATCAGCCCCAGCATTTT
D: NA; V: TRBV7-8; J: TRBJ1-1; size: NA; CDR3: CASSLQDRPNTEAFF; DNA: TGTGCCAGCAGCTTACAAGACAGGCCGAACACTGAAGCTTTCTTT
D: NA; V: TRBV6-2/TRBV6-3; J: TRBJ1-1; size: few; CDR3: CASRRAFEAFF; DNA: TGTGCCAGTAGAAGGGCCTTTGAAGCTTTCTTT
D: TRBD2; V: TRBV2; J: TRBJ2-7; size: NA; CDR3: CASSGPRDLAGDNYEQYF; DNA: TGTGCCAGCAGTGGACCCCGCGACCTAGCGGGAGATAACTACGAGCAGTACTTC
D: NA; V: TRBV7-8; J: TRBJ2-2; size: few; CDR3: CASSPALAAGELFF; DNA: TGTGCCAGCAGCCCCGCCCTAGCCGCCGGGGAGCTGTTTTTT
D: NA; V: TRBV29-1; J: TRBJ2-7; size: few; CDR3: CSVNTGLSYEQYF; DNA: TGCAGCGTTAACACTGGACTCTCCTACGAGCAGTACTTC
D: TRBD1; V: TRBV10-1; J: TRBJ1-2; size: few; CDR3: CASSHGGQGFYGYTF; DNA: TGCGCCAGCAGCCACGGAGGACAGGGGTTCTATGGCTACACCTTC
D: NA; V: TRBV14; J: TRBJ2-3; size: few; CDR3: CASNPGLRLTDTQYF; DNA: TGTGCCAGCAATCCGGGACTCCGACTCACAGATACGCAGTATTTT
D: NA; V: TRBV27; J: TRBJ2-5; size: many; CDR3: CARQHHSGRETQYF; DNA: TGTGCCCGCCAGCACCACTCGGGTAGAGAGACCCAGTACTTC
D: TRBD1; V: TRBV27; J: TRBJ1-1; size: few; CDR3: CASSFRDRVNTEAFF; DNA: TGTGCCAGCAGTTTTAGGGACAGAGTCAACACTGAAGCTTTCTTT
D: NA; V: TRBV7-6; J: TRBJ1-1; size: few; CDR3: CASSRPAGEAFF; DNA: TGTGCCAGCAGTCGACCGGCCGGAGAAGCTTTCTTT
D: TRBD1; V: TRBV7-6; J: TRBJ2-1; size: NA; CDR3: CASSSRTGGNEQFF; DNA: TGTGCCAGCAGCTCGAGGACAGGGGGCAATGAGCAGTTCTTC
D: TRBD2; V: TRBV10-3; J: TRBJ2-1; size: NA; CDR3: CAISESTGGSYNEQFF; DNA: TGTGCCATCAGTGAGTCAACGGGGGGCTCCTACAATGAGCAGTTCTTC
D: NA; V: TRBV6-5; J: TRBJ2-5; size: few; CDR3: CASSPWGSQETQYF; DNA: TGTGCCAGCTCCCCTTGGGGGTCCCAAGAGACCCAGTACTTC
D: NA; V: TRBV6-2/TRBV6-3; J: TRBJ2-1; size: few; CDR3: CASSYAGTELNEQFF; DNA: TGTGCCAGCAGTTACGCAGGGACTGAACTCAATGAGCAGTTCTTC
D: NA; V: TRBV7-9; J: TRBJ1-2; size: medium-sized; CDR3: CASSPLGGSGYGYTF; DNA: TGTGCCAGCAGCCCTCTGGGAGGGTCAGGGTATGGCTACACCTTC
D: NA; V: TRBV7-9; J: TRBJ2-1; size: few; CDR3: CASSPPGTEGNEQFF; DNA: TGTGCCAGCAGCCCACCCGGGACCGAGGGCAATGAGCAGTTCTTC
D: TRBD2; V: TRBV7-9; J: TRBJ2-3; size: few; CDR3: CASSLLAGGLDTQYF; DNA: TGTGCCAGCAGCTTACTAGCGGGGGGGCTAGATACGCAGTATTTT
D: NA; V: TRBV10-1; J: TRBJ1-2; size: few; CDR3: CASSPHRRGNYGYTF; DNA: TGCGCCAGCAGTCCCCATCGAAGGGGAAACTATGGCTACACCTTC
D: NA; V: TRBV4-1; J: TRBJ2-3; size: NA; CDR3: CASSQDLRDSFSTDTQYF; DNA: TGCGCCAGCAGCCAAGATCTAAGGGACTCTTTTAGCACAGATACGCAGTATTTT
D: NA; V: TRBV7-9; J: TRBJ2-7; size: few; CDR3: CASSSPSGGDFREQYF; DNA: TGTGCCAGCAGCTCCCCCAGTGGCGGGGACTTCCGCGAGCAGTACTTC
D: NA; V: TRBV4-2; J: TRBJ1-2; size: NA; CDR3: CASSQDRVGEAYGYTF; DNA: TGTGCCAGCAGCCAAGATAGGGTCGGGGAAGCCTATGGCTACACCTTC
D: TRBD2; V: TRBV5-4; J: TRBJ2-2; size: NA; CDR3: CASSSLAGGIGELFF; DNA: TGTGCCAGCAGCTCTCTAGCGGGGGGTATCGGGGAGCTGTTTTTT
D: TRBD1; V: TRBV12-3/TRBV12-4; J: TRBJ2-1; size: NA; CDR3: CASSRQGGNEQFF; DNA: TGTGCCAGCAGTCGACAGGGTGGCAATGAGCAGTTCTTC
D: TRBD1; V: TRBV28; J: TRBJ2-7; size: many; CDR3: CASSLLGQGYEQYF; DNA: TGTGCCAGCAGCCTGCTGGGACAGGGGTACGAGCAGTACTTC
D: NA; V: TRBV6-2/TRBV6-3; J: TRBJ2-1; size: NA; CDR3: CASRRANEQFF; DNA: TGTGCCAGCCGCCGGGCAAATGAGCAGTTCTTC
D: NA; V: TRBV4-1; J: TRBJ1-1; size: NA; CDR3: CTSSHTQENTEAFF; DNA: TGCACCAGCAGCCACACACAGGAGAACACTGAAGCTTTCTTT
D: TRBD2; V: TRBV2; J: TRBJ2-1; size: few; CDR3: CASSFSGGYEQFF; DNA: TGTGCCAGCAGTTTTAGCGGGGGTTATGAGCAGTTCTTC
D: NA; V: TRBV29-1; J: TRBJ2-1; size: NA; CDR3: CSVEGKSGDYNEQFF; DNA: TGCAGCGTTGAAGGGAAGTCAGGGGACTACAATGAGCAGTTCTTC
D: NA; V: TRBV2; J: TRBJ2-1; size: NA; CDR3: CASTTAYNEQFF; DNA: TGTGCCAGCACGACAGCCTACAATGAGCAGTTCTTC